In this sample, the clone carrying this T cell receptor beta chain turned up once. The antigen remains undetermined. This record belongs to a study of T-cell memory formation after mild COVID-19. General study points: The main location of contracting CD4+ clones was CM and EM, and that of contracting CD8+ clones was EMRA.

TCRdb itself ran the 5' RACE reads through MiXCR, one entry per CDR3 protein. The sample consists of about 600,000 distinct CDR3 sequences, approximately 21% of them appearing once. Germline values: CDR1 SQVTM, CDR2 ANQGSEA. This CDR3 contains 13 residues. V shed 5 bases and J shed 8 bases, with 18 bases lying between them. This rearrangement joins TRBV29-1 to TRBJ1-1; D remains unclear. Sequences were obtained from PBMCs or a T cell subset sorted from them (not recorded which). This clonotype originated in an adult woman who had mild COVID-19 (a few samples of this study predate the infection). Cell type and time point are not known. The CDR3 is CSVRDSRHIEAFF. As DNA, the CDR3 is TGCAGCGTTCGAGATTCCCGTCACATAGAAGCTTTCTTT.